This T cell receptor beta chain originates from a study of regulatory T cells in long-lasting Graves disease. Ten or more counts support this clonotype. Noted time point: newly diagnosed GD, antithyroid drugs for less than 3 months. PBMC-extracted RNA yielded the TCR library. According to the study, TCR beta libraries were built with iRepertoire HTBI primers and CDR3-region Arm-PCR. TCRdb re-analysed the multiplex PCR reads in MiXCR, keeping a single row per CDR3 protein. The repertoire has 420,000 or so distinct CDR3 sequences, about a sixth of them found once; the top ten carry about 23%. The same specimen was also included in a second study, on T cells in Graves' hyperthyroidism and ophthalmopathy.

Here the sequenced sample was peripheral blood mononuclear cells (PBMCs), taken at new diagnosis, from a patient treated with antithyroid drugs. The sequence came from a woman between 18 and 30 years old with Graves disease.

The DNA for the CDR3 is TGTGCCAGCACATCACGGCAAAAAAACATTCAGTACTTC. Protein product: CASTSRQKNIQYF. The chain links TRBV28 to TRBJ2-4; D is unclear. Germline V gene lookup returns CDR1 MDHEN and CDR2 SYDVKM. V dropped 7 bases and J dropped 4 bases, with 11 bases sitting between them. This CDR3 is built from 13 residues.